This T cell receptor beta chain was documented in a study of PD-L1 blockade in urothelial cancer. Overall study: Peripheral blood specimens exhibited a median yield of about 140,000 T cells.

Trimming removed 1 base from V and 1 base from J, with 15 bases in between. The CDR3 spans 16 residues. Germline values: CDR1 GTSNPN, CDR2 SVGIG (reference sequence). The method was immunoSEQ multiplex PCR; TCRdb's version includes in-frame clones alone and lacks a portion of them. Among 35,000 to 55,000 clones listed, roughly 86% were seen once. The source material was PBMCs, sampled around atezolizumab (anti-PD-L1) treatment. The sequence came from a man aged 65 to 79 with urothelial cancer. The chain carries TRBV30 and TRBJ2-3, with TRBD1 as a possible D gene (6 bases). The CDR3 is CAWSAPVGGRTDTQYF. In DNA, the CDR3 is TGTGCCTGGAGTGCCCCTGTAGGGGGACGCACAGATACGCAGTATTTT. Full variable domain (missing parts from reference TRBV30 and TRBJ2-3): SQTIHQWPATLVQPVGSPLSLECTVEGTSNPNLYWYRQAAGRGLQLLFYSVGIGQISSEVPQNLSASRPQDRQFILSSKKLLLSDSGFYLCAWSAPVGGRTDTQYFGPGTRLTVL.